The 5 T cell receptor beta chains below come from one sample, sequenced in a study of metastatic and nonmetastatic thyroid tumors. The entire patient cohort was treatment-naive prior to thyroid surgery. TCRdb re-clonotyped the PCR reads through MiXCR. Of about 25,000 clones in the sample, over 20% were seen once. The specimen sequenced was blood. Source of these receptors: a female donor with papillary thyroid cancer or a benign thyroid nodule (not recorded which). Some clones in this sample may be carry-over from other donors' samples.

This clone has at least ten counts. The rearrangement joins TRBV11-3 to TRBJ2-7; unclear D gene. Between the trimmed V and J ends, which lost 4 bases and 5 bases, there was a span of 18 bases. CDR3 length: 15 residues. The germline gives CDR1 SGHNT, CDR2 YENEEA. CDR3 in amino acids: CASSSRQARADEQYF. CDR3 bases: TGTGCCAGCAGCTCCCGGCAGGCTCGCGCCGACGAGCAGTACTTC.

This clone appeared many times. The chain combines TRBV6-2 or TRBV6-3 with TRBJ2-2; D not resolved. CDR1 is MNHEY and CDR2 is SVGEGT in the germline V gene. There are 14 residues in the CDR3. Trimming removed 5 bases from V and 1 base from J, with 8 bases in between. DNA for the CDR3: TGTGCCAGCAGTCAGAATATGAACACCGGGGAGCTGTTTTTT. It translates to CASSQNMNTGELFF.

By share, this clone ranks as medium-sized (0.01 to 0.1%). J is TRBJ2-7 and V is TRBV7-2; D remains ambiguous. This CDR3 contains 11 residues. V was cut by 3 bases and J by 1 base, with 1 base left in between. Germline V CDR1 and CDR2: SGHTA, FQGNSA. The DNA for the CDR3 is TGTGCCAGCAGCTTGTCCTACGAGCAGTACTTC. This codes for CASSLSYEQYF.

Worth noting for this clone: Here the CDR3 omits its conserved ending phenylalanine or tryptophan, so a read error is the likely source. The chain is built from TRBV5-1 and TRBJ2-5, with TRBD1 matching 9 bases. CDR3 size: 17 residues. Germline-derived CDR1 and CDR2 are SGHRS and YFSETQ. After removal of 1 base from V and 4 bases from J, the junction contained 11 bases not matched to a gene. CDR3 protein: CASSLLGTGPPGETQYS. DNA of the CDR3: TGCGCCAGCAGCTTGTTGGGGACAGGGCCCCCAGGAGAGACCCAGTACTCC.

This clone came up many times. A much bigger clone sits one base away, suggesting this may be a read error. The gene calls are TRBV6-4 and TRBJ2-3; D is unresolved. The germline gives CDR1 MRHNA, CDR2 SNTAGT. Trimming stripped 2 bases from V and 6 bases from J, with 6 bases between. The CDR3 has 12 residues. The CDR3 region is CASSDPEDTQYF. CDR3 nucleotides: TGTGCCAGCAGTGACCCTGAGGATACGCAGTATTTT.